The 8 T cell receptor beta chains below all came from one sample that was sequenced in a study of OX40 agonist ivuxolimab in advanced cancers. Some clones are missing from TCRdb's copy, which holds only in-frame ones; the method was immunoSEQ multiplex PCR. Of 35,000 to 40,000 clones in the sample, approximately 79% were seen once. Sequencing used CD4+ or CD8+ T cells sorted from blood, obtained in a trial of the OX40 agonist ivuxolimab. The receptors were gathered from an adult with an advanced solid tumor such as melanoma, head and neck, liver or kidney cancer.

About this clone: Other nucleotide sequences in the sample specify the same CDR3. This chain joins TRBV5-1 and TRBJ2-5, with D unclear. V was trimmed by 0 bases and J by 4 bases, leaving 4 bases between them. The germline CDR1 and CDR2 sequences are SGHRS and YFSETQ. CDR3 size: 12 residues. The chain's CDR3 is CASSLDLETQYF. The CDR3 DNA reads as TGCGCCAGCAGCTTGGATTTAGAGACCCAGTACTTC.

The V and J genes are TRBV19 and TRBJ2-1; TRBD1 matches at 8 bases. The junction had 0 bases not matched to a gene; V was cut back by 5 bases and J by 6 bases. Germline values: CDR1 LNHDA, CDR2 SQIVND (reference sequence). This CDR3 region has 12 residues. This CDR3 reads CASSDRGNEQFF. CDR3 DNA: TGTGCCAGTAGTGACAGGGGCAATGAGCAGTTCTTC.

In DNA, the CDR3 is TGTGCCAGCAGACTCGGGGGTTATAGCAATCAGCCCCAGCATTTT. Translated, it gives CASRLGGYSNQPQHF. V and J are TRBV6-6 and TRBJ1-5, with a tentative D call TRBD1 (5 bases). Germline values: CDR1 MNHNY, CDR2 SVGAGI (reference sequence). V was shortened by 6 bases and J by 0 bases, with 12 bases between the two germline ends. The CDR3 runs to 15 residues.

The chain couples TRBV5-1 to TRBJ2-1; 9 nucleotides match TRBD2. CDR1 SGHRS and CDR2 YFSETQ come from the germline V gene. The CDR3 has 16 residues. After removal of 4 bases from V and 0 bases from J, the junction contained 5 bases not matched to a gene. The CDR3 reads CASSSLAGASYNEQFF. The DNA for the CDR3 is TGCGCCAGCAGCAGCTTAGCGGGGGCCTCCTACAATGAGCAGTTCTTC.

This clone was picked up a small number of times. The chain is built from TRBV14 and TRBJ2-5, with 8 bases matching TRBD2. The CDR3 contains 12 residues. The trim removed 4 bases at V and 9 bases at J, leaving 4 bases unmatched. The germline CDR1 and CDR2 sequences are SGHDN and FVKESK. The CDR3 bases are TGTGCCAGCAGCCCGGGGGGGATGGCCCAGTACTTC. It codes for CASSPGGMAQYF.

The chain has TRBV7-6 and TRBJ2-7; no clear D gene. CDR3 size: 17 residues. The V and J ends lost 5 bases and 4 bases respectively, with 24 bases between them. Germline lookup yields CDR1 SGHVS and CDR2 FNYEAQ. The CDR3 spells CASSLVIPGPGPYEQYF. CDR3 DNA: TGTGCCAGCAGCCTCGTAATACCGGGCCCTGGGCCGTACGAGCAGTACTTC.

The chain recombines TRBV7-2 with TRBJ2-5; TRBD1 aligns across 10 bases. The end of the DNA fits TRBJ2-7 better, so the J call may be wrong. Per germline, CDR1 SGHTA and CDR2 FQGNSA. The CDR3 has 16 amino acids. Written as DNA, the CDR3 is TGTGCCAGCAGCTTAACCCGGACAGGGGGGGTCTACGAGCAGTACTTC. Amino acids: CASSLTRTGGVYEQYF.

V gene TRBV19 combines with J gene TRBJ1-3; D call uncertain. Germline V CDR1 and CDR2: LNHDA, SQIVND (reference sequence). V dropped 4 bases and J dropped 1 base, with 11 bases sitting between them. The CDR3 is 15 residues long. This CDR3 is CASSTLRTSGNTIYF. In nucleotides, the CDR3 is TGTGCCAGTAGTACGCTACGGACTTCTGGAAACACCATATATTTT.